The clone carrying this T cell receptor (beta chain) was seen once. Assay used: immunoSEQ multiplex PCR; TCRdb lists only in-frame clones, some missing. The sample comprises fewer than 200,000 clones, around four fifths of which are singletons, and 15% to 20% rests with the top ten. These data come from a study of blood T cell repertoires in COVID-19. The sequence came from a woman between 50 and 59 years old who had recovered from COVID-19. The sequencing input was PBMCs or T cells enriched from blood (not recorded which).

The CDR3 DNA reads as TGTGCCAGCAGCCAAGATGATAGGGGGCGCGGAGCTTTCTTT. It encodes CASSQDDRGRGAFF. The rearrangement uses TRBV3-1 (or the pseudogene TRBV3-2) and TRBJ1-1; 7 bases agree with TRBD1. The V gene end was trimmed by 0 bases and the J gene end by 10 bases; junction bases not matched to a gene: 8. From germline, CDR1 is LGHDT and CDR2 YNNKEL (reference sequence). This CDR3 comprises 14 residues.